A single sample is the source of the 9 T cell receptor beta chains below, sequenced in a study of blood T cell repertoires in COVID-19. Produced via immunoSEQ multiplex PCR; TCRdb's table is partial and in-frame only. The repertoire includes tens of thousands of clones, approximately 85% of them detected once, and 10% to 15% sits in the top ten. Sequencing input: peripheral blood. These receptors originate from a human donor in a cohort sampled during active COVID-19.

This clone has only one observation. The chain has TRBV5-4 and TRBJ2-3; no definite D call. Trimming removed 4 bases from V and 0 bases from J, with 15 bases in between. This CDR3 has 16 amino acids. The germline gives CDR1 SGHNT, CDR2 YYREEE (reference sequence). As DNA, the CDR3 is TGTGCCAGCAGCCAACGTAAGAGTCTCAGCACAGATACGCAGTATTTT. It codes for CASSQRKSLSTDTQYF.

The genes are TRBV6-5 and TRBJ1-1; 10 bases align to TRBD1. The CDR3 is 14 residues long. V lost 6 bases and J lost 4; bases outside the gene matches: 5. Germline values: CDR1 MNHEY, CDR2 SVGAGI. The CDR3 loop is CASSPWTGGTEAFF. CDR3 coding DNA: TGTGCCAGCAGCCCCTGGACAGGGGGCACTGAAGCTTTCTTT.

The chain has TRBV30 and TRBJ2-1; 8 bases line up with TRBD1. The germline gives CDR1 GTSNPN, CDR2 SVGIG (reference sequence). There are 14 residues in the CDR3. Trimming took 0 bases from V and 5 from J; bases not matched to a gene: 3. The CDR3 reads CAWSVYRGDNEQFF. The DNA of the CDR3 is TGTGCCTGGAGTGTTTACAGGGGGGACAATGAGCAGTTCTTC.

The V and J genes are TRBV5-1 and TRBJ1-2; 10 bases are shared with TRBD1. Germline V CDR1 and CDR2: SGHRS, YFSETQ. Trimming removed 0 bases from V and 8 bases from J; junction bases left unmatched: 4. The CDR3 covers 14 residues. CDR3 nucleotides: TGCGCCAGCAGCTTGGGACAGGGGGCAGTAGGCTACACCTTC. Encoded protein: CASSLGQGAVGYTF.

This clone was seen only a few times. The gene calls are TRBV10-1 and TRBJ2-2; TRBD2 matches at 14 bases. CDR1 WNHNN and CDR2 SYGVQD come from the germline V gene (reference sequence). Trimming cost V 8 bases and J 2 bases; bases outside gene matches: 4. The CDR3 runs 16 residues. The CDR3 sequence: CASPGLAGGNTGELFF. CDR3 coding DNA: TGCGCCAGCCCAGGACTAGCGGGAGGAAACACCGGGGAGCTGTTTTTT.

J is TRBJ1-1 and V is TRBV10-3; D unresolved. V lost 3 bases and J 5 bases, leaving 10 bases between the germline ends. CDR1 is ENHRY, CDR2 SYGVKD, per germline. This CDR3 comprises 13 residues. The CDR3 bases are TGTGCCATCAGTGAATCTCGGGATACTGAAGCTTTCTTT. Its translation is CAISESRDTEAFF.

The rearrangement links TRBV27 to TRBJ2-1; D might be TRBD2 (6 bases). Germline lookup yields CDR1 MNHEY and CDR2 SMNVEV (reference sequence). The germline V and J ends were trimmed by 1 base and 8 bases, with 21 bases remaining between them. The CDR3 extends over 17 amino acids. CDR3 in amino acids: CASSLYVVVGRWDEQFF. The CDR3 DNA sequence: TGTGCCAGCAGTTTATATGTTGTCGTCGGGAGATGGGATGAGCAGTTCTTC.

The chain recombines TRBV30 with TRBJ1-5; 8 bases are a match to TRBD1. This CDR3 spans 15 amino acids. Germline CDR1 GTSNPN, CDR2 SVGIG (reference sequence). V shed 2 bases and J 4 bases; nucleotides not matched to a gene: 7. CDR3: CAWSPDRVKNQPQHF. As DNA, the CDR3 is TGTGCCTGGAGTCCGGACAGGGTGAAGAATCAGCCCCAGCATTTT. Full variable domain (outside the CDR3, taken from reference TRBV30 and TRBJ1-5): SQTIHQWPATLVQPVGSPLSLECTVEGTSNPNLYWYRQAAGRGLQLLFYSVGIGQISSEVPQNLSASRPQDRQFILSSKKLLLSDSGFYLCAWSPDRVKNQPQHFGDGTRLSIL.

This sequence joins TRBV5-8 and TRBJ1-2, with 11 bases fitting TRBD1. The V gene end was trimmed by 4 bases and the J gene end by 4 bases; junction bases not matched to a gene: 6. The CDR3 has 15 residues. Germline CDR1 reads SGHTS; CDR2 reads YDEGEE. The CDR3 DNA sequence: TGTGCCAGCAGCCAGAGGACAGGGGGCGGCTATGGCTACACCTTC. Its protein product is CASSQRTGGGYGYTF.